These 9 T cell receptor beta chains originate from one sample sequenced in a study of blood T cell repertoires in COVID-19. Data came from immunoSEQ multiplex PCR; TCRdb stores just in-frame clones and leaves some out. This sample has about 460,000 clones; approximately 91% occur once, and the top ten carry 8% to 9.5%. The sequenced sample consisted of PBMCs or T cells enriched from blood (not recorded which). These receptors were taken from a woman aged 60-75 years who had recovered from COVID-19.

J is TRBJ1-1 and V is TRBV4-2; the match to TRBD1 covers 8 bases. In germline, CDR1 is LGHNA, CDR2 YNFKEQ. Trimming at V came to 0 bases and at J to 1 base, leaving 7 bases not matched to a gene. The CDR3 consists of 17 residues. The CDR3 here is CASSQDVGDRGNTEAFF. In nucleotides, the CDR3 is TGTGCCAGCAGCCAAGATGTTGGCGACAGGGGGAACACTGAAGCTTTCTTT.

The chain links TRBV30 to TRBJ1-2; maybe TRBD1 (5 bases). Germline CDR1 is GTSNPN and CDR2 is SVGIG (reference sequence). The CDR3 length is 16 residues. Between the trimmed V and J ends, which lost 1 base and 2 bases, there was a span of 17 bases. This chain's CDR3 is CAWSDPGGELNYGYTF. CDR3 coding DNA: TGTGCCTGGAGTGATCCCGGGGGGGAGTTGAACTATGGCTACACCTTC.

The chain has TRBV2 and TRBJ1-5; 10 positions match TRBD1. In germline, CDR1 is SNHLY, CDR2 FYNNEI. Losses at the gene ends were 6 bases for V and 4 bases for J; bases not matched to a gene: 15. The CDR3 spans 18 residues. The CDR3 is CASRPAGGQGFRNQPQHF. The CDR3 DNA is TGTGCCAGCAGGCCCGCGGGGGGACAGGGGTTCCGAAATCAGCCCCAGCATTTT.

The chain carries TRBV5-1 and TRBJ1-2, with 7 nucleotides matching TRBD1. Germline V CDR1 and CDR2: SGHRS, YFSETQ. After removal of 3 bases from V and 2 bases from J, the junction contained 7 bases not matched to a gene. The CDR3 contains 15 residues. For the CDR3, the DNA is TGCGCCAGCAGCTCCCCGGACAGGTTAAACTATGGCTACACCTTC. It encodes CASSSPDRLNYGYTF.

CDR3 loop: CACGQGSYEQYF. The CDR3 DNA sequence: TGTGCCTGCGGACAGGGGTCCTACGAGCAGTACTTC. The chain has TRBV2 and TRBJ2-7; 9 positions match TRBD1. V shed 11 bases and J 1 base; nucleotides not matched to a gene: 3. The CDR3 spans 12 residues. Germline CDR1 SNHLY, CDR2 FYNNEI.

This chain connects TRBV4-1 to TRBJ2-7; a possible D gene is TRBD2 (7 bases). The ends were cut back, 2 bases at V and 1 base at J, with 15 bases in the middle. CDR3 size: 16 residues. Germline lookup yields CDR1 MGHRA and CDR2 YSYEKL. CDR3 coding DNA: TGCGCCAGCAGCCAAAAGGGGGGGGAAGGGTCCTACGAGCAGTACTTC. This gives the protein CASSQKGGEGSYEQYF.

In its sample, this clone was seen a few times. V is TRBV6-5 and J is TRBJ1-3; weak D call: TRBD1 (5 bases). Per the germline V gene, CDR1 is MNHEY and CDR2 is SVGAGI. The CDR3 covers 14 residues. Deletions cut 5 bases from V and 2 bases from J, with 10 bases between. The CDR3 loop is CASSIWGAGNTIYF. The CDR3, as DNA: TGTGCCAGCAGTATTTGGGGGGCTGGAAACACCATATATTTT.

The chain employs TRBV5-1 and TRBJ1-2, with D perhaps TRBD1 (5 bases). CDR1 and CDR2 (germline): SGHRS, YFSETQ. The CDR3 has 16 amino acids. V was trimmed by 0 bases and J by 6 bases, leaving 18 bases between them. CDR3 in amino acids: CASSLEGDLLLDGYTF. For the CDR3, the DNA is TGCGCCAGCAGCTTGGAAGGGGATCTCTTGCTAGATGGCTACACCTTC.

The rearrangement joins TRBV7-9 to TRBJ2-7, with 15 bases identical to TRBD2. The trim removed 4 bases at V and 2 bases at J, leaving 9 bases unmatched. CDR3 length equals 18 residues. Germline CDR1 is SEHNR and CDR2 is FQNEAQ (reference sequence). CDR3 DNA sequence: TGTGCCAGCAGCTCCTCCGGGACTAGCGGGGGGTTTACCTACGAGCAGTACTTC. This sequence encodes CASSSSGTSGGFTYEQYF.